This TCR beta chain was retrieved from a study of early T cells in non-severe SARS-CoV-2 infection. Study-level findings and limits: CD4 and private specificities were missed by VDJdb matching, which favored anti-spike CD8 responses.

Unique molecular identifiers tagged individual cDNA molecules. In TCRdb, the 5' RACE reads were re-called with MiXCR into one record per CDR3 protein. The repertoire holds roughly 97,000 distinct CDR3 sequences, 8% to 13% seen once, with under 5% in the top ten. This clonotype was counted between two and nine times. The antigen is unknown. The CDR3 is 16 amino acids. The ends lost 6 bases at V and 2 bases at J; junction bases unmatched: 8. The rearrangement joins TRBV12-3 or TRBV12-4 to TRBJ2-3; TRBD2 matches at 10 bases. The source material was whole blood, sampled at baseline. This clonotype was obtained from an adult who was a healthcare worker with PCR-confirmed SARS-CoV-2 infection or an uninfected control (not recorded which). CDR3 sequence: CASSPPSGRVTDTQYF. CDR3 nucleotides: TGTGCCAGCAGCCCGCCCAGCGGGAGGGTCACAGATACGCAGTATTTT.